The rows below give T cell receptor beta chains drawn from one sample of a study of blood T cell repertoires in COVID-19. Clones were read by immunoSEQ multiplex PCR, and TCRdb kept only the in-frame ones, dropping some. The top ten clones hold less than 8% of a sample with approximately 210,000 clones, approximately 85% of them seen once. Sequenced sample: peripheral blood. All receptors derive from a woman aged 45-60 years with active or convalescent COVID-19. CDR3s include the opening cysteine and the closing phenylalanine or tryptophan. A D gene is named only where the DNA matches it firmly. For some rows the clone size is stated as once, few or many, or as a class when expanded; others skip it.

TGTGCCAGCAGGGCGTGGGCCGACACTGAAGCTTTCTTT	CASRAWADTEAFF	TRBV12-3/TRBV12-4	TRBJ1-1	.	.
TGTGCCAGCAGCTTGGACAGGGGTCAGAGTCAGAACACTGAAGCTTTCTTT	CASSLDRGQSQNTEAFF	TRBV11-2	TRBJ1-1	.	TRBD1
TGTGCCAGCAGGTACGGACAGACGTATAATTCACCCCTCCACTTT	CASRYGQTYNSPLHF	TRBV6-5	TRBJ1-6	.	.
TGCGCCAGCAGCCAGATGGGAGCGACCACAGATACGCAGTATTTT	CASSQMGATTDTQYF	TRBV4-1	TRBJ2-3	.	.
TGTGCCAGCTCAGCACAGGGGGCCCCACTTATGGATACGCAGTATTTT	CASSAQGAPLMDTQYF	TRBV18	TRBJ2-3	.	TRBD1
TGTGCCAGTAGTATAGAGGGACTAGGCTACGAGCAGTACTTC	CASSIEGLGYEQYF	TRBV19	TRBJ2-7	.	TRBD2
TGTGCCAGTAGTTCGAGGGCTAGCGGGGGGGCCAGGAATGAGCAGTTCTTC	CASSSRASGGARNEQFF	TRBV19	TRBJ2-1	.	TRBD2
TGTGCCAGCAGTGAAGTACTAGCGGGAGAGACCCAGTACTTC	CASSEVLAGETQYF	TRBV2	TRBJ2-5	.	TRBD2
TGTGCCAGCAGTGATTCGGCGGACAGTCTTCAGTTCTTC	CASSDSADSLQFF	TRBV6-1	TRBJ2-1	.	.
TGCGCCACCTCACTTGGACAGAAGCGCTATGGCTACACCTTC	CATSLGQKRYGYTF	TRBV5-1	TRBJ1-2	.	.
TGTGCCAGCAGCTTGGGGGCTAGCGGGGGCCCCATGGCCGGGGAGCTGTTTTTT	CASSLGASGGPMAGELFF	TRBV7-6	TRBJ2-2	once	TRBD2
TGCGCCAGCAGCTTGGCGGTGAGCTCCTATAATTCACCCCTCCACTTT	CASSLAVSSYNSPLHF	TRBV5-1	TRBJ1-6	.	.
TGTAGCGGGTTGTTCCATGTCAATGAGCAGTTCTTC	CSGLFHVNEQFF	TRBV2	TRBJ2-1	.	.
TGTGCCAGCTCCCCCGGGACAGGGAATTCCTATGGCTACACCTTC	CASSPGTGNSYGYTF	TRBV18	TRBJ1-2	.	TRBD1
TGTGCCAGCAGCCCACTCGGGGATCAGCCCCAGCATTTT	CASSPLGDQPQHF	TRBV3-1/TRBV3-2	TRBJ1-5	.	.
TGTGCCAGCAGCAGGGACAGGGCCACCTACGAGCAGTACTTC	CASSRDRATYEQYF	TRBV5-5	TRBJ2-7	.	TRBD1
TGTGCCAGCAGTTACGGGGGCGCAGGCACAGATACGCAGTATTTT	CASSYGGAGTDTQYF	TRBV6-5	TRBJ2-3	.	.
TGCGCCAGCAGCCAACGGGGGGACCAGCCCCAGCATTTT	CASSQRGDQPQHF	TRBV4-1	TRBJ1-5	.	.
TGTGCCAGTAGTCTGGGACAAAACACCGGGGAGCTGTTTTTT	CASSLGQNTGELFF	TRBV19	TRBJ2-2	few	.
TGTGCCAGCAGTGAATTCGCGGGGGTCACCGGGGAGCTGTTTTTT	CASSEFAGVTGELFF	TRBV6-1	TRBJ2-2	.	TRBD2
TGTGCCAGCAGCGGAGCGGGACTAGCGGGGGGGAACGGTGAGCAGTTCTTC	CASSGAGLAGGNGEQFF	TRBV5-4	TRBJ2-1	.	TRBD2
TGTGCCACCAGTGATTTAGTGACGAGGCAGCCCCAGCATTTT	CATSDLVTRQPQHF	TRBV24-1	TRBJ1-5	.	.